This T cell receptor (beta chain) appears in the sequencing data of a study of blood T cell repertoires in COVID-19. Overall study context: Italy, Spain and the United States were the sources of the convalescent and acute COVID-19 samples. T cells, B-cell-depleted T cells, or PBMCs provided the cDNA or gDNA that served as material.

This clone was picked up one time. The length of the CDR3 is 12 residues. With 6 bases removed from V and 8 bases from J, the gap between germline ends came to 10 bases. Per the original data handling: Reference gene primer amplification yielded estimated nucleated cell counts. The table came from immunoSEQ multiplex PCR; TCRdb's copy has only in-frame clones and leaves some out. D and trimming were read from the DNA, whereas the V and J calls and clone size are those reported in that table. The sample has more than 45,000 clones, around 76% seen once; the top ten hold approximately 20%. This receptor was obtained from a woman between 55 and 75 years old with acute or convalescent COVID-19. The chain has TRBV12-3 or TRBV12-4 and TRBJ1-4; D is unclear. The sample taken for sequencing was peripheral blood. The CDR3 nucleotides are TGTGCCAGCAGCCCCCCGGGAGAAAAACTGTTTTTT. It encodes CASSPPGEKLFF.